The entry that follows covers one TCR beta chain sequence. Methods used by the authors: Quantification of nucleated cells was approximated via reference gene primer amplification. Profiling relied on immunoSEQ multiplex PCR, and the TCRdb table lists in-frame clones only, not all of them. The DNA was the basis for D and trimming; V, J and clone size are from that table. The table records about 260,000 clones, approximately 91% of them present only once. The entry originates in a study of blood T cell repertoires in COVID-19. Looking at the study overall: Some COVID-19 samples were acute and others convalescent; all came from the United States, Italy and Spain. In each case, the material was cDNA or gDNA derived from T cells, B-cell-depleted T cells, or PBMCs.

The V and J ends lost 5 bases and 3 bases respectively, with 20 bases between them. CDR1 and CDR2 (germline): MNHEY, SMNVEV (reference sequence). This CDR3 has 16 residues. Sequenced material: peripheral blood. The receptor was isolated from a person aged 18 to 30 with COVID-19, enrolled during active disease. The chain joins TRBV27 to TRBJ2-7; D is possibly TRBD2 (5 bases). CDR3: CASSPSGRPPGYEQYF. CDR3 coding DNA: TGTGCCAGCAGTCCTAGTGGGAGACCACCCGGCTACGAGCAGTACTTC.